These 27 T cell receptor beta chains were all obtained from the same sample, sequenced in a study of cytomegalovirus exposure and HLA in healthy donors. PCR primers comprised 60 Vbeta and 13 Jbeta primers. Assay: immunoSEQ multiplex PCR; the TCRdb copy retains only in-frame clones and omits some. The repertoire holds roughly 150,000 clones, with roughly 79% as singletons. Material for sequencing was PBMCs. Every receptor here comes from a man aged 40-49 years in good health and CMV-seronegative.

This sequence joins TRBV2 and TRBJ1-2; D perhaps matches TRBD1 (5 bases). This CDR3 is 14 amino acids long. Looked up from germline, CDR1 is SNHLY and CDR2 is FYNNEI. Trimming removed 2 bases at V and 8 bases at J, with 15 bases between. CDR3 sequence (DNA): TGTGCCAGCAGTGAAATGGCGGGGGGTTGGGGCTACACCTTC. Amino acids: CASSEMAGGWGYTF.

The chain combines TRBV9 with TRBJ1-2; tentative D call: TRBD1 (6 bases). This CDR3 has 16 amino acids. The V gene lost 0 bases and the J gene lost 7 bases, with 19 bases spanning the gap. From germline, CDR1 is SGDLS and CDR2 YYNGEE. The CDR3 DNA is TGTGCCAGCAGCGTAGCTACCCGGGCAGGGGTCACTGGCTACACCTTC. Translation: CASSVATRAGVTGYTF.

The gene calls are TRBV7-2 and TRBJ1-1; 7 bases map to TRBD1. CDR1 SGHTA and CDR2 FQGNSA come from the germline V gene. The CDR3 extends over 13 amino acids. The V gene end was trimmed by 5 bases and the J gene end by 11 bases; junction bases not matched to a gene: 11. CDR3 amino acids: CASSREGRQGAFF. The CDR3 coding sequence is TGTGCCAGCAGCCGAGAGGGCAGACAGGGCGCTTTCTTT.

V is TRBV7-9 and J is TRBJ2-1; 13 nucleotides align to TRBD2. CDR1 is SEHNR, CDR2 FQNEAQ, per germline (reference sequence). The CDR3 loop spans 19 amino acids. With V trimmed by 5 bases and J by 4 bases, 14 bases remained unmatched. Written as DNA, the CDR3 is TGTGCCAGCAGCCTTCGAACGGGACTAGCGGGAATAGGGTACAATGAGCAGTTCTTC. As protein: CASSLRTGLAGIGYNEQFF. Full variable domain (outside the CDR3, taken from reference TRBV7-9 and TRBJ2-1): DTGVSQNPRHKITKRGQNVTFRCDPISEHNRLYWYRQTLGQGPEFLTYFQNEAQLEKSRLLSDRFSAERPKGSFSTLEIQRTEQGDSAMYLCASSLRTGLAGIGYNEQFFGPGTRLTVL.

CDR3: CASSPDSANEKLFF. CDR3 coding DNA: TGTGCCAGCTCACCCGACAGTGCGAATGAAAAACTGTTTTTT. The chain links TRBV18 to TRBJ1-4, with D possibly matching TRBD1 (5 bases). The V gene's germline CDR1 is KGHSH and CDR2 LQKENI. CDR3 length equals 14 residues. Trimming cost V 3 bases and J 5 bases, with 10 bases left between them.

This clone was picked up one time. The chain is built from TRBV19 and TRBJ1-1; TRBD1 agrees at 8 bases. The V segment lost 3 bases and the J segment 6 bases; nucleotides outside the gene matches: 6. CDR3 length: 14 residues. Germline CDR1 reads LNHDA; CDR2 reads SQIVND (reference sequence). The CDR3 region has the DNA TGTGCCAGTAGTATCGCCCCGACAGGGGCTGAAGCTTTCTTT. Protein sequence: CASSIAPTGAEAFF. The entire variable domain, with the rest obtained from reference TRBV19 and TRBJ1-1, is as follows: DGGITQSPKYLFRKEGQNVTLSCEQNLNHDAMYWYRQDPGQGLRLIYYSQIVNDFQKGDIAEGYSVSREKKESFPLTVTSAQKNPTAFYLCASSIAPTGAEAFFGQGTRLTVV.

This clone appeared a single time. V and J are TRBV29-1 and TRBJ2-3, with D perhaps matching TRBD2 (5 bases). The V and J ends lost 7 bases and 3 bases respectively, with 11 bases between them. Germline V gives CDR1 SQVTM, CDR2 ANQGSEA. This CDR3 has 12 amino acids. The DNA of the CDR3 is TGCAGCGCTCCGGACTTTACAGATACGCAGTATTTT. Its protein is CSAPDFTDTQYF.

V gene TRBV19 combines with J gene TRBJ1-1; D unresolved. Trimming cost V 5 bases and J 6 bases, with 19 bases left between them. Germline values: CDR1 LNHDA, CDR2 SQIVND (reference sequence). CDR3 length: 15 amino acids. CDR3 sequence: CASSHWFSGNPEAFF. DNA of the CDR3: TGTGCCAGTAGTCACTGGTTTTCAGGAAACCCTGAAGCTTTCTTT.

This clone was seen just once. The chain joins TRBV28 to TRBJ2-6; tentative D call: TRBD2 (5 bases). Trimming removed 5 bases from V and 1 base from J, with 12 bases in between. Germline V lookup: CDR1 MDHEN, CDR2 SYDVKM. This CDR3 has 16 residues. The CDR3 DNA reads as TGTGCCAGCAGTGGGGAGACCCCGTCTGGGGCCAACGTCCTGACTTTC. Protein product: CASSGETPSGANVLTF. The whole variable domain, filled in from reference TRBV28 and TRBJ2-6, reads DVKVTQSSRYLVKRTGEKVFLECVQDMDHENMFWYRQDPGLGLRLIYFSYDVKMKEKGDIPEGYSVSREKKERFSLILESASTNQTSMYLCASSGETPSGANVLTFGAGSRLTVL.

DNA for the CDR3: TGTGCCAGCAGTGAACCCCTACTCCAGTTCTTC. Amino acid sequence: CASSEPLLQFF. This chain joins TRBV6-1 and TRBJ2-1; no clear D gene. V lost 2 bases and J 13 bases, leaving 9 bases between the germline ends. This CDR3 is 11 amino acids long. Germline assignment: CDR1 MNHNS and CDR2 SASEGT.

The J gene is TRBJ2-5, the V gene TRBV27, with D maybe TRBD2 (5 bases). The CDR3 consists of 16 residues. Germline V gene data show CDR1 as MNHEY and CDR2 as SMNVEV (reference sequence). V gave up 2 bases and J gave up 1 base, with 14 bases separating them. Here the CDR3 DNA reads TGTGCCAGCAGTTTACTCTTAGGCAGCGGCCAAGAGACCCAGTACTTC. Encoded protein: CASSLLLGSGQETQYF.

This chain connects TRBV19 to TRBJ2-3, with D hard to call. The germline V and J ends were trimmed by 3 bases and 2 bases, with 12 bases remaining between them. Germline V gene lookup returns CDR1 LNHDA and CDR2 SQIVND (reference sequence). The CDR3 runs to 15 residues. DNA for the CDR3: TGTGCCAGTAGTATCTCCGGGTTACCCACAGATACGCAGTATTTT. Amino acids: CASSISGLPTDTQYF.

The V and J genes are TRBV28 and TRBJ2-4; D is ambiguous. Germline lookup yields CDR1 MDHEN and CDR2 SYDVKM. The CDR3 consists of 12 residues. Trimming pared 3 bases from V and 6 bases from J, leaving 6 bases between. The CDR3 nucleotides read TGTGCCAGCAGTTTGAACAGAAACATTCAGTACTTC. This sequence encodes CASSLNRNIQYF.

This rearrangement joins TRBV4-1 to TRBJ2-1; a possible D gene is TRBD1 (6 bases). The germline V gene encodes CDR1 MGHRA and CDR2 YSYEKL. There are 17 residues in the CDR3. The ends were cut back, 0 bases at V and 3 bases at J, with 15 bases in the middle. The CDR3: CASSQDPGASNYNEQFF. The CDR3 DNA sequence: TGCGCCAGCAGCCAAGATCCAGGGGCATCTAACTACAATGAGCAGTTCTTC.

The chain joins TRBV28 to TRBJ2-7; 10 positions agree with TRBD1. Germline values: CDR1 MDHEN, CDR2 SYDVKM. This CDR3 has 14 amino acids. Unmatched junction bases numbered 2, after V lost 6 bases and J lost 0 bases. CDR3 protein: CASRDRGGSYEQYF. The CDR3 bases are TGTGCCAGCAGGGACAGGGGGGGCTCCTACGAGCAGTACTTC.

The V and J genes are TRBV5-8 and TRBJ1-1; 10 nucleotides align to TRBD1. J gave up 3 bases and V 5 bases, and 10 bases lay outside the gene matches. CDR1 SGHTS and CDR2 YDEGEE come from the germline V gene. The CDR3 has 16 residues. The chain's CDR3 is CASSQPGTGVDTEAFF. The CDR3 region has the DNA TGTGCCAGCAGTCAGCCCGGGACAGGGGTCGACACTGAAGCTTTCTTT.

Concerning this clone itself: An end of the junction does not agree with germline; a read error may underlie this. The chain employs TRBV7-9 and TRBJ2-2; D is unclear. The CDR3 extends over 18 amino acids. CDR1 is SEHNR and CDR2 is FQNEAQ in the germline V gene (reference sequence). CDR3 DNA: TGTTCCAGCAGCCGACCTATGCTGCTGCGGATAGACACCGGGGAGCTGTTTTTT. It specifies CSSSRPMLLRIDTGELFF.

The rearrangement uses TRBV5-1 and TRBJ2-3; 11 nucleotides agree with TRBD2. CDR3 length: 15 residues. V was clipped by 4 bases and J by 2 bases; unmatched bases: 3. Germline V gives CDR1 SGHRS, CDR2 YFSETQ. CDR3 amino acids: CASSPTSGATDTQYF. As DNA, the CDR3 is TGCGCCAGCAGCCCGACTAGCGGGGCCACAGATACGCAGTATTTT. The variable domain in full, completed from reference TRBV5-1 and TRBJ2-3, reads KAGVTQTPRYLIKTRGQQVTLSCSPISGHRSVSWYQQTPGQGLQFLFEYFSETQRNKGNFPGRFSGRQFSNSRSEMNVSTLELGDSALYLCASSPTSGATDTQYFGPGTRLTVL.

The V call is TRBV4-1, the J call TRBJ1-2; TRBD1 aligns across 7 bases. CDR3 size: 15 residues. V lost 0 bases and J lost 3; bases outside the gene matches: 4. Looked up from germline, CDR1 is MGHRA and CDR2 is YSYEKL. CDR3 coding DNA: TGCGCCAGCAGCCAAGACGGGGGACAGTACTATGGCTACACCTTC. Amino acids: CASSQDGGQYYGYTF.

This rearrangement joins TRBV29-1 to TRBJ1-3, with TRBD1 matching 10 bases. V lost 4 bases and J lost 2; bases outside the gene matches: 5. CDR1 is SQVTM and CDR2 is ANQGSEA in the germline V gene. The CDR3 is made up of 15 amino acids. CDR3 coding DNA: TGCAGCGTTGTTGGGACAGGGGACGCTGGAAACACCATATATTTT. Protein: CSVVGTGDAGNTIYF.

The chain employs TRBV7-8 and TRBJ1-2; D might be TRBD1 (6 bases). V was pared by 5 bases and J by 8 bases, with 15 bases between. This CDR3 is built from 13 residues. Germline V gives CDR1 SGHVS, CDR2 FQNEAQ. The CDR3 DNA reads as TGTGCCAGCAGCACGGACAGCGGTGACGGCTACACCTTC. Its translation is CASSTDSGDGYTF.

This clone occurred once. This chain uses TRBV5-1 with TRBJ2-2; possibly TRBD2 for D (5 bases). V lost 2 bases and J 0 bases, leaving 17 bases between the germline ends. CDR3 size: 18 residues. Germline CDR1 is SGHRS and CDR2 is YFSETQ. DNA for the CDR3: TGCGCCAGCAGCTTACTACCGATTAGCGCCCCGAACACCGGGGAGCTGTTTTTT. This sequence encodes CASSLLPISAPNTGELFF.

CDR3 region: CASRGLAGGRDEQFF. Written as DNA, the CDR3 is TGTGCCAGCAGAGGCCTAGCGGGAGGGCGAGATGAGCAGTTCTTC. This rearrangement joins TRBV6-5 to TRBJ2-1, with 12 bases matching TRBD2. V was clipped by 6 bases and J by 8 bases; unmatched bases: 8. There are 15 residues in the CDR3. The germline CDR1 and CDR2 sequences are MNHEY and SVGAGI.

This clone was seen a few times. J is TRBJ1-2 and V is TRBV19; 10 nucleotides line up with TRBD1. CDR1 is LNHDA, CDR2 SQIVND, per germline (reference sequence). J lost 2 bases, V lost 7 bases, and 10 bases had no gene match. The CDR3 runs 16 residues. The CDR3 DNA reads as TGTGCCAGTACGACAGGGGGCCAGTGGGCGAACTATGGCTACACCTTC. Translation: CASTTGGQWANYGYTF.

The gene calls are TRBV6-6 and TRBJ2-7; 10 nucleotides line up with TRBD1. The trim removed 5 bases at V and 6 bases at J, leaving 4 bases unmatched. CDR3 length: 13 residues. Germline loops: CDR1 MNHNY, CDR2 SVGAGI (reference sequence). The CDR3 sequence: CASSDRGQPEQYF. Here the CDR3 DNA reads TGTGCCAGCAGTGACAGGGGGCAGCCCGAGCAGTACTTC.

This clone has just one count. This chain's CDR3 is CASSPEMTYEQYV. CDR3 nucleotide sequence: TGTGCCAGCAGCCCGGAGATGACCTACGAGCAGTACGTC. This rearrangement joins TRBV28 to TRBJ2-7; the D is unclear. Germline V lookup: CDR1 MDHEN, CDR2 SYDVKM. V was trimmed by 6 bases and J by 2 bases, leaving 11 bases between them. The CDR3 is made up of 13 amino acids.

The chain joins TRBV5-1 to TRBJ1-1, with a weak D call TRBD1 (5 bases). V gave up 4 bases and J gave up 3 bases, with 13 bases separating them. Germline V CDR1 and CDR2: SGHRS, YFSETQ. This CDR3 is built from 14 residues. CDR3 coding DNA: TGCGCCAGCAGCCGGGCGGGGCTTGACACTGAAGCTTTCTTT. This codes for CASSRAGLDTEAFF.